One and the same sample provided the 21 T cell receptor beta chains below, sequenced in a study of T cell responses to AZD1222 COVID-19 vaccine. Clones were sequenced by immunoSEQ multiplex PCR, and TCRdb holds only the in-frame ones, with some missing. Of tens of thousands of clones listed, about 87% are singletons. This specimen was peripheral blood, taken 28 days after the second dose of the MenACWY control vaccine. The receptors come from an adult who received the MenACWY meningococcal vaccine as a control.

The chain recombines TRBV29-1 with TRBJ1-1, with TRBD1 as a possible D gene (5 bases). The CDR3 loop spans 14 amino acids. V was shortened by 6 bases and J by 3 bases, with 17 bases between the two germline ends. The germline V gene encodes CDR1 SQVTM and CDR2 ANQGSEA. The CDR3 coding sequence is TGCAGCGTACGGGGCAGGAGAGGGGACACTGAAGCTTTCTTT. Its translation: CSVRGRRGDTEAFF.

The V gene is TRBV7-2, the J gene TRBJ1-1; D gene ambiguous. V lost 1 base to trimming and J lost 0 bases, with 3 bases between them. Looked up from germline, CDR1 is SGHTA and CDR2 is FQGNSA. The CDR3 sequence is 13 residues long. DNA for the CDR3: TGTGCCAGCAGCTTAGACCTGAACACTGAAGCTTTCTTT. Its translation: CASSLDLNTEAFF.

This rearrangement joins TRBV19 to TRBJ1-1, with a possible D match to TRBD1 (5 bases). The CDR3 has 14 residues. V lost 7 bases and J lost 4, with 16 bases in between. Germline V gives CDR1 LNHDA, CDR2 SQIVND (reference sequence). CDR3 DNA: TGTGCCAGTACCGAGGCACAGGAGAGCACTGAAGCTTTCTTT. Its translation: CASTEAQESTEAFF.

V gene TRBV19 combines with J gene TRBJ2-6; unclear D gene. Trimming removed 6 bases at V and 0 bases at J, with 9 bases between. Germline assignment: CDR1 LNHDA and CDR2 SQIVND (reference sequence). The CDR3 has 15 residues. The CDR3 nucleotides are TGTGCCAGTAGCCGACGGTTCTCTGGGGCCAACGTCCTGACTTTC. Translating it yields CASSRRFSGANVLTF.

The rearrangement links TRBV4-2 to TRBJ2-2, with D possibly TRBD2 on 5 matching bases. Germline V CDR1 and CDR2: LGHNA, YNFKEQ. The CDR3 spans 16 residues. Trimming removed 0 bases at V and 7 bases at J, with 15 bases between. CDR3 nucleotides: TGTGCCAGCAGCCAAGAGTCTGGACTCGTTGGCGGGGAGCTGTTTTTT. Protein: CASSQESGLVGGELFF.

The CDR3 DNA reads as TGTGCCAGCAGCCTACAGACAGATACGCAGTATTTT. Amino acids: CASSLQTDTQYF. J is TRBJ2-3 and V is TRBV7-9; no clear D. Germline CDR1 SEHNR, CDR2 FQNEAQ (reference sequence). Trimming shortened V by 5 bases and J by 3 bases, and 6 bases separated the two germline ends. The CDR3 extends over 12 amino acids.

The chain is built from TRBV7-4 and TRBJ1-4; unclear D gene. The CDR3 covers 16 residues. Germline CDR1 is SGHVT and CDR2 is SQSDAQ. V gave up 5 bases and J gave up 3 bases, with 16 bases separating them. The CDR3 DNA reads TGTGCCAGCAGCCCTCAGACCGACGGCCCTAATGAAAAACTGTTTTTT. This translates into CASSPQTDGPNEKLFF.

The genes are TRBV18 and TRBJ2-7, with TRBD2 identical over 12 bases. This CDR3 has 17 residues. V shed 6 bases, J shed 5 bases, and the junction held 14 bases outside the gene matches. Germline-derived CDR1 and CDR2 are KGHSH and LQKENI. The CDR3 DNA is TGTGCCAGCTCGTCCACTAGCGGGGGGAACTTGGTGGACGAGCAGTACTTC. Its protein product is CASSSTSGGNLVDEQYF.

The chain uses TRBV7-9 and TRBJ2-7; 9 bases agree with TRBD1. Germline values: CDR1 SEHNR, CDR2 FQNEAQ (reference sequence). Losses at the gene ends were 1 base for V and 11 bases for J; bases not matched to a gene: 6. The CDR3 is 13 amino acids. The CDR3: CASSLEGGTGKYF. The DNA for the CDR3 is TGTGCCAGCAGCTTAGAGGGGGGGACAGGGAAGTACTTC.

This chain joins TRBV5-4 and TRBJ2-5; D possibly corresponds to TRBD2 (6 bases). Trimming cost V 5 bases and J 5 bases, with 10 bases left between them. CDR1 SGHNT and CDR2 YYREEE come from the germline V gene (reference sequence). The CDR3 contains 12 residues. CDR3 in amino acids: CASSPSVETQYF. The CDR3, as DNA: TGTGCCAGCAGTCCTAGCGTGGAGACCCAGTACTTC.

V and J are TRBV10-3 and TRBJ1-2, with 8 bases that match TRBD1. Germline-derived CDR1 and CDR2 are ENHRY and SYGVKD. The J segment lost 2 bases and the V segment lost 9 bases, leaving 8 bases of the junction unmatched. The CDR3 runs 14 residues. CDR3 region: CAIQTDRGNYGYTF. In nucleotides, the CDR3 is TGTGCCATACAAACCGACAGGGGCAACTATGGCTACACCTTC.

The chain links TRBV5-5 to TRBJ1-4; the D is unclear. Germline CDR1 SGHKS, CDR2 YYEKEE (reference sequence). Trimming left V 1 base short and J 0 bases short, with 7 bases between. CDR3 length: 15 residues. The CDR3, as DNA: TGTGCCAGCAGCTTGAGGAGGGCAACTAATGAAAAACTGTTTTTT. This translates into CASSLRRATNEKLFF.

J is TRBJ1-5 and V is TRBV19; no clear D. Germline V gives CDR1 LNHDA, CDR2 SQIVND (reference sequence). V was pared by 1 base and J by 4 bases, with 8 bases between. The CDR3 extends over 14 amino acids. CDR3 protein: CASSIGAENQPQHF. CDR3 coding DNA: TGTGCCAGTAGTATAGGGGCAGAAAATCAGCCCCAGCATTTT. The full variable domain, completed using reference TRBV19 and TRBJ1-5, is DGGITQSPKYLFRKEGQNVTLSCEQNLNHDAMYWYRQDPGQGLRLIYYSQIVNDFQKGDIAEGYSVSREKKESFPLTVTSAQKNPTAFYLCASSIGAENQPQHFGDGTRLSIL.

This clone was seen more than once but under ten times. The CDR3 here is CASSSDFGETQYF. DNA of the CDR3: TGTGCCAGCAGCTCGGACTTCGGGGAGACCCAGTACTTC. The chain couples TRBV5-6 to TRBJ2-5; tentative D call: TRBD2 (5 bases). CDR1 and CDR2 (germline): SGHDT, YYEEEE. Deletions cut 3 bases from V and 5 bases from J, with 11 bases between. This CDR3 comprises 13 residues.

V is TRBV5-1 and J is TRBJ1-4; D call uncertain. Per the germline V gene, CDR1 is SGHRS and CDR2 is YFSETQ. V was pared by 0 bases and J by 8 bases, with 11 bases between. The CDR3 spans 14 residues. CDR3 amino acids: CASSLAGAVEKLFF. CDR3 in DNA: TGCGCCAGCAGCTTGGCAGGTGCGGTAGAAAAACTGTTTTTT.

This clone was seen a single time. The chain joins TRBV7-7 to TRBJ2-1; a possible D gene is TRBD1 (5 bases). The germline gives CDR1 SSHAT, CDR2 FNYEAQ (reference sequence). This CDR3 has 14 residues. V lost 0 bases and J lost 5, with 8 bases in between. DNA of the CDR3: TGTGCCAGCAGCTTAGCAGGGGTGGACAATGAGCAGTTCTTC. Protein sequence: CASSLAGVDNEQFF.

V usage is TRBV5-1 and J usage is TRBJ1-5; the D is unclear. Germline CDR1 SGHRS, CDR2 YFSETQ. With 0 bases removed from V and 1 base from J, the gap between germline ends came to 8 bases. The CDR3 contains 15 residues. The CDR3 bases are TGCGCCAGCAGCTTGGCGGGGTCCAGCAATCAGCCCCAGCATTTT. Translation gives CASSLAGSSNQPQHF.

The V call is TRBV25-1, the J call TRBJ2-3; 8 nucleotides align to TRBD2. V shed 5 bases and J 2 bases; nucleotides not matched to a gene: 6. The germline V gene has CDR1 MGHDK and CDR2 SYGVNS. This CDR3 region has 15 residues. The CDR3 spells CASSKVAGNTDTQYF. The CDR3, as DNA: TGTGCCAGCAGTAAGGTAGCGGGGAACACAGATACGCAGTATTTT.

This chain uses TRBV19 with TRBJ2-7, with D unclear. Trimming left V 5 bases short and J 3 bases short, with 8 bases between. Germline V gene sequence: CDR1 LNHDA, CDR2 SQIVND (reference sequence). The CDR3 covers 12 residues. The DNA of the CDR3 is TGTGCCAGTAGTGCTTCCTTCTACGAGCAGTACTTC. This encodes CASSASFYEQYF.

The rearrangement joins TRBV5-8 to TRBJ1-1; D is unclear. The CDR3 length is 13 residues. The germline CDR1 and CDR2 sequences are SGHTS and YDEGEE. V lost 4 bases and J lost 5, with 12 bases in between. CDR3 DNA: TGTGCCAGCAGCGGTGCGGTCGGGACTGAAGCTTTCTTT. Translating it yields CASSGAVGTEAFF.

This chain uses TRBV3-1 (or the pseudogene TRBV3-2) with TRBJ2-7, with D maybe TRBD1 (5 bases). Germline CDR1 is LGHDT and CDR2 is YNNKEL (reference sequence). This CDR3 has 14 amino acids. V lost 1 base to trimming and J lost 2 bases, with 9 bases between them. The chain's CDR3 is CASSQVDSTYEQYF. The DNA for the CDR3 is TGTGCCAGCAGCCAAGTTGACAGCACCTACGAGCAGTACTTC.